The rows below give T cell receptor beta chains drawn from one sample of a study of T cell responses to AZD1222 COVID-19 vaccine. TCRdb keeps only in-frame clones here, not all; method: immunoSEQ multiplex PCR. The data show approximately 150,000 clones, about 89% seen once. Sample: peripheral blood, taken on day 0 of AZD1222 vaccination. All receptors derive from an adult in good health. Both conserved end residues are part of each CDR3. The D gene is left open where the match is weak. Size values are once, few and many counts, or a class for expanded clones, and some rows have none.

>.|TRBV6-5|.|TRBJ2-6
CASSYEGAGANVLTF
TGTGCCAGCAGTTACGAAGGGGCTGGGGCCAACGTCCTGACTTTC
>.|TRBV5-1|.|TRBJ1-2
CASSLGQNYGYTF
TGCGCCAGCAGCTTGGGACAGAACTATGGCTACACCTTC
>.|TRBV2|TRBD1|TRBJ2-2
CASSPQGAAGELFF
TGTGCCAGCAGTCCGCAGGGGGCAGCCGGGGAGCTGTTTTTT
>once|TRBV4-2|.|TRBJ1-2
CASSQDVGAAVSGYTF
TGTGCCAGCAGCCAAGATGTCGGGGCCGCGGTTAGTGGCTACACCTTC
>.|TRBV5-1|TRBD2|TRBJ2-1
CASSRGLAGEYFGEQFF
TGCGCCAGCAGCCGGGGACTAGCGGGAGAATATTTTGGCGAGCAGTTCTTC
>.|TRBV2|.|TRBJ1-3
CASSEDHSGNTIYF
TGTGCCAGCAGTGAAGACCACTCTGGAAACACCATATATTTT
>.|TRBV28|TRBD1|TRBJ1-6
CASSPPLGTGGSPLHF
TGTGCCAGCAGTCCCCCCCTAGGGACAGGCGGATCACCCCTCCACTTT
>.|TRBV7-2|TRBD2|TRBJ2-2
CASSLSPGGVTGELFF
TGTGCCAGCAGCTTGTCTCCGGGAGGAGTCACCGGGGAGCTGTTTTTT
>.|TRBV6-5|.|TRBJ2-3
CASSPPTDTQYF
TGTGCCAGCAGTCCCCCGACAGATACGCAGTATTTT
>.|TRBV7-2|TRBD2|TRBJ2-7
CASSLSTSGPYEQYF
TGTGCCAGCAGTCTTAGTACTAGCGGCCCCTACGAGCAGTACTTC
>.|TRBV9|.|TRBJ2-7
CASSRGANEQYF
TGTGCCAGCAGCCGGGGGGCCAACGAGCAGTACTTC
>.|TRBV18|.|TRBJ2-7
CASSPPDSHYEQYF
TGTGCCAGCTCACCACCGGACAGTCACTACGAGCAGTACTTC
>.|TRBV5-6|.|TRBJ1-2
CASSLRQGSNYGYTF
TGTGCCAGCAGCTTGAGGCAGGGATCGAACTATGGCTACACCTTC
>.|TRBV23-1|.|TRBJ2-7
CASSHPGGAYEQYF
TGCGCCAGCAGTCATCCAGGGGGGGCCTACGAGCAGTACTTC
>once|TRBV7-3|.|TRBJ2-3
CASSRQLADTQYF
TGTGCCAGCAGCAGACAGCTAGCGGATACGCAGTATTTT
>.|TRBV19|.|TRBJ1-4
CASRDHRRVGTNEKLFF
TGTGCCAGCCGGGACCATCGCAGGGTAGGAACTAATGAAAAACTGTTTTTT
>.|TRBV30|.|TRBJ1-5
CAWIQGPSNQPQHF
TGTGCCTGGATACAGGGACCAAGCAATCAGCCCCAGCATTTT
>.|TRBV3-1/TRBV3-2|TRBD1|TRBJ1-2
CASSPGQGADSYTF
TGTGCCAGCAGCCCTGGACAGGGGGCTGATAGCTACACCTTC
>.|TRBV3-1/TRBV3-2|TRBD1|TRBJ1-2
CASSQAVQGAYGYTF
TGTGCCAGCAGCCAAGCCGTACAGGGGGCCTATGGCTACACCTTC
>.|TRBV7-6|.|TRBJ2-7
CASSPEGTGNGYEQYF
TGTGCCAGCAGCCCAGAGGGGACCGGGAATGGCTACGAGCAGTACTTC
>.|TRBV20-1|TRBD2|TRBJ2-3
CSASLAGGGTDTQYF
TGCAGTGCTAGTCTGGCGGGAGGAGGCACAGATACGCAGTATTTT
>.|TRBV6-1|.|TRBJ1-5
CASSEIQGRAQPQHF
TGTGCCAGCAGTGAAATTCAGGGGCGCGCCCAGCCCCAGCATTTT
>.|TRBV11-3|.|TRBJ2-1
CASSLAGDEQFF
TGTGCCAGCAGCTTAGCGGGGGATGAGCAGTTCTTC
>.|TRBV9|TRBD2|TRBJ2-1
CASSVERGTSNHEQFF
TGTGCCAGCAGCGTCGAGAGGGGGACTAGTAACCATGAGCAGTTCTTC
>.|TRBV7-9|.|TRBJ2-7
CASSSSGYYAEQYF
TGTGCCAGCAGCTCCTCGGGATACTACGCCGAGCAGTACTTC
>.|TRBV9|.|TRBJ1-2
CASSVAGTLIIQGLPDGYTF
TGTGCCAGCAGCGTAGCGGGTACACTTATTATTCAGGGACTACCGGATGGCTACACCTTC
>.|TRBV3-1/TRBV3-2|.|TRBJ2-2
CASSQGYGELFF
TGTGCCAGCAGCCAGGGGTACGGGGAGCTGTTTTTT
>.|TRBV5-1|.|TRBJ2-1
CASSLVGYNEQFF
TGCGCCAGCAGCTTGGTCGGTTACAATGAGCAGTTCTTC
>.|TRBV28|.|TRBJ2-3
CASTGAARTDTQYF
TGTGCCAGCACTGGAGCGGCACGCACAGATACGCAGTATTTT
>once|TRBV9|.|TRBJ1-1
CASSARKSGPEAFF
TGTGCCAGCAGCGCTCGCAAATCGGGGCCTGAAGCTTTCTTT
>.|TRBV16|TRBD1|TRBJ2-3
CASSLRGQTQYF
TGTGCCAGCAGCCTAAGGGGGCAAACGCAGTATTTT